This TCR beta chain appears in the sequencing data of a study of response to subunit inactivated influenza vaccine. This clonotype was seen ten or more times. From germline, CDR1 is DFQATT and CDR2 SNEGSKA (reference sequence). Trimming stripped 0 bases from V and 5 bases from J, with 17 bases between. This CDR3 is built from 15 residues. TCRdb called the RT-PCR reads again in MiXCR, with one record for every CDR3 protein. The sample shows more than 400,000 distinct CDR3 sequences, approximately 7.3% of them seen only once. The starting material was PBMCs from blood, obtained 23 months after vaccination. The sequence was obtained from a man between 50 and 75 years old who received an inactivated influenza vaccine. V and J are TRBV20-1 and TRBJ2-7; no definite D call. This chain's CDR3 is CSARDSGRIWDEQYF. DNA of the CDR3: TGCAGTGCTAGAGATTCAGGCAGGATTTGGGACGAGCAGTACTTC.